This record looks at one TCR beta chain sequence and its context. Memory CD4+ cells were the fraction left after CD45RA+ naive selection. These data come from a study of shared clonotypes between healthy human individuals. This table comes from immunoSEQ multiplex PCR, and its TCRdb copy is limited to in-frame clones, with some not included. The sample lists 2 million to 3 million clones, 80% to 95% occurring once. The CDR3 runs 14 residues. The ends were cut back, 3 bases at V and 2 bases at J, with 7 bases in the middle. The germline V gene has CDR1 MNHEY and CDR2 SMNVEV (reference sequence). Sequenced input: naive CD4+ T cells from PBMCs. Documented subset: CD45RA+ positively selected. The receptor was isolated from a man between 18 and 35 years old in good health. Some clones in this sample may be carry-over from other donors' samples. The chain recombines TRBV27 with TRBJ1-4; D remains ambiguous. CDR3 bases: TGTGCCAGCAGTTTGCTCTCGACTAATGAAAAACTGTTTTTT. This codes for CASSLLSTNEKLFF.